The T cell receptor beta chain under discussion was sequenced for a study of CD8 T cells in Susac syndrome. The overall study: When blood was drawn, the patients with Susac syndrome were therapy-naive, on corticosteroids, or on intravenous immunoglobulin alone.

From blood CD8+ and CD4+ T cells, TCR beta sequences were generated. Susac syndrome patients met recently defined diagnostic criteria for definite or probable disease. The RNA input was about 0.5 to 1 ug, and it was reverse transcribed with random hexamers. Multiplex PCR with immunoSEQ amplified the TCR beta CDR3 across 54 Vbeta and 13 Jbeta. Each CDR3 protein is one row after TCRdb ran MiXCR on the immunoSEQ multiplex PCR reads. This table holds approximately 210,000 distinct CDR3 sequences, 94% found once. The ends were cut back, 4 bases at V and 3 bases at J, with 6 bases in the middle. Germline CDR1 and CDR2: MDHEN and SYDVKM. The CDR3 extends over 12 amino acids.

This receptor was taken from a human donor with Susac syndrome. The sample comprised CD4+ T cells from PBMCs. V and J are TRBV28 and TRBJ1-1, with no clear D. Here the CDR3 reads CASSYRDTEAFF. DNA for the CDR3: TGTGCCAGCAGTTATCGGGACACTGAAGCTTTCTTT.